The clone carrying this T cell receptor beta chain was counted ten times or more. The antigen is undetermined. These data originate in a study of CD8 T cells in ankylosing spondylitis. Study-wide findings and caveats: Disease-linked clones displayed a CD8+ phenotype and appeared relatively rarely in peripheral blood. Reported data indicate significant enrichment of disease-linked clones within matched ankylosing spondylitis synovial fluid. A TCR beta motif made of eight highly homologous variants seemed typical of ankylosing spondylitis blood.

Germline values: CDR1 KGHDR, CDR2 SFDVKD. The CDR3 runs to 15 residues. V lost 10 bases and J lost 3; bases outside the gene matches: 11. It was by quantitative 5'-RACE with molecular barcodes that TCR beta libraries were made. From the 5' RACE reads, TCRdb called clonotypes with MiXCR, one entry per CDR3 protein. This table has 50,000 to 70,000 distinct CDR3 sequences, about 6.2% appearing once. This receptor was obtained from a male donor with ankylosing spondylitis. Sequences were obtained from synovial fluid, either unsorted or a sorted T cell fraction (not recorded which). The chain combines TRBV24-1 with TRBJ2-3; 8 bases agree with TRBD1. The CDR3 nucleotides read TGTGCCACAGGAGCAGGGGGCGCCGGTACAGATACGCAGTATTTT. This encodes CATGAGGAGTDTQYF.